This T cell receptor (beta chain) was recovered during a study of blood T cells in healthy people across ages. Alongside a J-beta primer mix, a sample-barcoded 5' primer served in a second PCR lasting 7 to 11 cycles. TCRdb ran MiXCR on the 5' RACE reads and lists one entry per CDR3 protein. The sample consists of 800,000 to 950,000 distinct CDR3 sequences, around 48% of them appearing once. The amount of total RNA extracted per sample was at least 6 micrograms. In this sample, this clonotype turned up a few times. As yet, its antigen is unknown. Whole-study results and caveats: Diversity was higher, and naive CD4+ cells more numerous, in long-lived donors than in aged donors.

Deletions cut 1 base from V and 9 bases from J, with 15 bases between. CDR1 and CDR2 (germline): DFQATT, SNEGSKA (reference sequence). The CDR3 length is 13 residues. The sequence was collected from a man aged 25 to 40 in good health. The sequencing input was blood. This sequence joins TRBV20-1 and TRBJ2-5; unclear D gene. The CDR3 DNA is TGCAGTGCTAGAGCTTCGTCCGATGGGGCCCAGTACTTC. Amino acids: CSARASSDGAQYF.